This T cell receptor (beta chain) appears in the sequencing data of a study of T cell responses to AZD1222 COVID-19 vaccine. Study findings and constraints: White British donors predominated, females outnumbered males, and clonal diversity was possibly underestimated.

TCRdb's copy holds only in-frame clones and misses some; the assay was immunoSEQ multiplex PCR. The sample contains 190,000 or so clones, approximately 93% of which appear only once. Note on this clone: The antigen is undetermined.

Between the trimmed V and J ends, which lost 7 bases and 9 bases, there was a span of 19 bases. Germline values: CDR1 LGHDT, CDR2 YNNKEL (reference sequence). The CDR3 totals 15 residues. Sample: peripheral blood, taken 28 days after the second AZD1222 dose. V gene TRBV3-1 (or the pseudogene TRBV3-2) combines with J gene TRBJ1-6; D possibly corresponds to TRBD1 (6 bases). This TCR derives from an adult who received the AZD1222 COVID-19 vaccine. CDR3 nucleotides: TGTGCCAGCAACTTCGTCGGGGGCCGCAGTTCACCCCTCCACTTT. Translating it yields CASNFVGGRSSPLHF.